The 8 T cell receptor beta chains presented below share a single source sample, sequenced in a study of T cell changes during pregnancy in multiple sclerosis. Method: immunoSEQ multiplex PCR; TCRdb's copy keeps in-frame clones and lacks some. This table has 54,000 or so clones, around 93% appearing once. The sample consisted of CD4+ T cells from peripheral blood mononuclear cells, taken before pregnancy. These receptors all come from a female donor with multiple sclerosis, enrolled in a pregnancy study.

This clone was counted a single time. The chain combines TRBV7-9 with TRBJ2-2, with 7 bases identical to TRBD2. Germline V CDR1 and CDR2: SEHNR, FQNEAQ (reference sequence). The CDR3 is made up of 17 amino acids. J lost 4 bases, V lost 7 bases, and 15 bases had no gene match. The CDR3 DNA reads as TGTGCCAGCATCAATTCGAGACTAGCAGGAATCACCGGGGAGCTGTTTTTT. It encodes CASINSRLAGITGELFF.

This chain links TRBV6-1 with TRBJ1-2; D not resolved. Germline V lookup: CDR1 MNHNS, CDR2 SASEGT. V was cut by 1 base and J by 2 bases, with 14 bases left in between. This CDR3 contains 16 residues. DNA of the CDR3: TGTGCCAGCAGTGAAGTCGGGATGGGTTTAAACTATGGCTACACCTTC. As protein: CASSEVGMGLNYGYTF.

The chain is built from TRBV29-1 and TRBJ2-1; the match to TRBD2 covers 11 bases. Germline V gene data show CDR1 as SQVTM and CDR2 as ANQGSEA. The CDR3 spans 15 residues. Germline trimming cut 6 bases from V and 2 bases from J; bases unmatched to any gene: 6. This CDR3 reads CSVSFSGRAYNEQFF. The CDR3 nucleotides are TGCAGCGTGTCTTTTAGCGGGAGGGCCTACAATGAGCAGTTCTTC.

The DNA for the CDR3 is TGTGCCAGCAGCTTGGAGATTCGAGGGAGCACTGAAGCTTTCTTT. Translated, it gives CASSLEIRGSTEAFF. The chain carries TRBV5-8 and TRBJ1-1; D is undetermined. V lost 0 bases to trimming and J lost 4 bases, with 13 bases between them. CDR3 length: 15 residues. CDR1 is SGHTS and CDR2 is YDEGEE in the germline V gene.

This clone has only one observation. CDR3 residues: CASSAIMKGQGETQYF. CDR3 nucleotide sequence: TGTGCCAGCAGTGCAATTATGAAGGGCCAGGGGGAGACCCAGTACTTC. The chain recombines TRBV25-1 with TRBJ2-5, with D perhaps matching TRBD1 (6 bases). The CDR3 is 16 amino acids. The V end lost 4 bases, the J end lost 5 bases, and 20 bases lay between the germline ends. CDR1 MGHDK and CDR2 SYGVNS come from the germline V gene.

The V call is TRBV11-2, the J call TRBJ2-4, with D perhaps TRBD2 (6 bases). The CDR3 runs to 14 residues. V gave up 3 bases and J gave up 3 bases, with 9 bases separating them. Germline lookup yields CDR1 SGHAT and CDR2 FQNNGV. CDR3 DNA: TGTGCCAGCAGCTTCTCGCGGGGCAAAAACATTCAGTACTTC. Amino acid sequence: CASSFSRGKNIQYF.

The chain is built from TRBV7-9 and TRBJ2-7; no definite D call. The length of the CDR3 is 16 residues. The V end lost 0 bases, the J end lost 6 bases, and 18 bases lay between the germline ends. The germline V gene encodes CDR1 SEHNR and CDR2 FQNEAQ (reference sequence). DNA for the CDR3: TGTGCCAGCAGCTTAGCCCCAAGCATTGAGGCCTCCGAGCAGTACTTC. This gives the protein CASSLAPSIEASEQYF.

The CDR3 DNA sequence: TGTGCCAGCAACGTAAACAGGGGGCAAACTAACTATGGCTACACCTTC. Protein sequence: CASNVNRGQTNYGYTF. The V call is TRBV28, the J call TRBJ1-2; 9 bases are a match to TRBD1. From germline, CDR1 is MDHEN and CDR2 SYDVKM. V was pared by 7 bases and J by 0 bases, with 9 bases of the junction left unmatched. The CDR3 consists of 16 residues.